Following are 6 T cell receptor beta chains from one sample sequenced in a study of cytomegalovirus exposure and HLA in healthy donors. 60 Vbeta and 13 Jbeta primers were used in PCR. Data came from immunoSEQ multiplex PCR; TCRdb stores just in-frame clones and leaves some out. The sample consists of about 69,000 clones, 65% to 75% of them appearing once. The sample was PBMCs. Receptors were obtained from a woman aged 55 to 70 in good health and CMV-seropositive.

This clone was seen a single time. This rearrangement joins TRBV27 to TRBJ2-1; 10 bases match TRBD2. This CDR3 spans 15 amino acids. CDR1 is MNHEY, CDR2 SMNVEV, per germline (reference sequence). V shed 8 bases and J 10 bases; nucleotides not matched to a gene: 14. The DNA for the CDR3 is TGTGCCAGCCGGGCCGGCACTAGCGGGATAGGCGAGCAGTTCTTC. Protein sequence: CASRAGTSGIGEQFF.

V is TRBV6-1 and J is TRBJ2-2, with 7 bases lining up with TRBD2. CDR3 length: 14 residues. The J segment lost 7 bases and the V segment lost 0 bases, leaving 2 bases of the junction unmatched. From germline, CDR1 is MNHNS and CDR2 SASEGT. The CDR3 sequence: CASSEAGRGGELFF. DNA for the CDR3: TGTGCCAGCAGTGAAGCAGGGAGGGGCGGGGAGCTGTTTTTT.

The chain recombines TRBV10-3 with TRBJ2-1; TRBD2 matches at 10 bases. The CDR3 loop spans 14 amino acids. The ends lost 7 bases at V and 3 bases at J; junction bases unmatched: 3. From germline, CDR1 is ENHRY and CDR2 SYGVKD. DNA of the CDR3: TGTGCCATCACCGGGACTAGCGTCTACAATGAGCAGTTCTTC. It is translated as CAITGTSVYNEQFF.

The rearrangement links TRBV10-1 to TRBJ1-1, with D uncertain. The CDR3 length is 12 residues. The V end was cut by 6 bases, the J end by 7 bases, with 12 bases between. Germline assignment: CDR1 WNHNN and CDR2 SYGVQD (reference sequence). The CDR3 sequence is CASRPGGGEAFF. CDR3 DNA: TGCGCCAGCAGACCAGGAGGCGGTGAAGCTTTCTTT.

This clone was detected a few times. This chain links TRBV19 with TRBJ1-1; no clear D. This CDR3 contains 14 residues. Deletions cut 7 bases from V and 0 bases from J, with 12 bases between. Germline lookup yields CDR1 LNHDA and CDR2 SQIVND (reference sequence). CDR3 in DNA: TGTGCCAGTATAGGAGGCCAGCTGAACACTGAAGCTTTCTTT. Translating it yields CASIGGQLNTEAFF.

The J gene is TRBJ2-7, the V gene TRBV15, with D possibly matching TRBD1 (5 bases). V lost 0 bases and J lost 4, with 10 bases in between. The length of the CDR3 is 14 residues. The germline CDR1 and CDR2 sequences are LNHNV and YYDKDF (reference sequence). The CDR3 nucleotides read TGTGCCACCAGCAGAGATATGGGGCGGTACGAGCAGTACTTC. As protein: CATSRDMGRYEQYF. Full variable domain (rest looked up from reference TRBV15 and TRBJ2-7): DAMVIQNPRYQVTQFGKPVTLSCSQTLNHNVMYWYQQKSSQAPKLLFHYYDKDFNNEADTPDNFQSRRPNTSFCFLDIRSPGLGDTAMYLCATSRDMGRYEQYFGPGTRLTVT.